This TCR beta chain was identified during a study of T cell responses to AZD1222 COVID-19 vaccine. The CDR3 totals 13 residues. Germline V gene data show CDR1 as SGHTA and CDR2 as FQGNSA. Trimming stripped 2 bases from V and 1 base from J, with 5 bases between. In its sample, this clone was seen once. Different DNA sequences within this sample yield the same CDR3. Clones were sequenced by immunoSEQ multiplex PCR, and TCRdb holds only the in-frame ones, with some missing. Of approximately 130,000 clones listed, 90% to 95% are singletons. This TCR was sampled from an adult in good health. The chain uses TRBV7-2 and TRBJ1-1; D uncertain. Here the sequenced sample was peripheral blood, taken on day 0 of AZD1222 vaccination. The CDR3 spells CASSLTENTEAFF. DNA for the CDR3: TGTGCCAGCAGCTTAACGGAGAACACTGAAGCTTTCTTT.